This T cell receptor beta chain is from a study of post-analysis software for immune sequencing data. Study-wide context: Secondary progressive, relapsing-remitting and progressive-relapsing multiple sclerosis were among the included disease courses. Overall study results and limits: Diversity measured as normalized Chao1 was significantly lower in multiple sclerosis patients than in controls. With TRBV5-6, TRBV5-1 and TRBV20-1 included, about 5 TRBV segments were more frequent in patients than in controls.

This clonotype was detected a few times. Antigen unknown. V was cut by 7 bases and J by 3 bases, with 15 bases left in between. CDR1 SQVTM and CDR2 ANQGSEA come from the germline V gene. This CDR3 region has 13 residues. Sequencing libraries made from TCR beta cDNA carried unique molecular identifiers. Out of 1 to 10 million T cells, hundreds of thousands of cDNA molecules were generated. Using its own MiXCR run on the PCR reads, TCRdb lists one record per CDR3 protein. The table includes roughly 670,000 distinct CDR3 sequences, roughly three fifths detected once. This receptor was taken from a girl aged 2 to 9 with multiple sclerosis. Material for sequencing was blood. V is TRBV29-1 and J is TRBJ1-1; maybe TRBD1 (6 bases). Here the CDR3 DNA reads TGCAGCGCAACAGGGTCTATTGACACTGAAGCTTTCTTT. Translation gives CSATGSIDTEAFF.